These T cell receptor beta chains were read from a single sample in a study of blood T cell repertoires in COVID-19. Libraries were prepared by immunoSEQ multiplex PCR; TCRdb keeps only in-frame clonotypes and omits some of them. The sample comprises under 400,000 clones, about 90% of which are singletons, and less than 3.5% rests with the top ten. The sequenced sample was peripheral blood. The receptor set was obtained from a woman in her twenties or thirties with COVID-19, enrolled during active disease. Both conserved end residues are trimmed from each CDR3. The order of the fields is V gene, J gene, CDR3 protein.

TRBV5-1	TRBJ2-2	ASSWTGTGGTGELF
TRBV5-4	TRBJ1-1	ASSLEGAKNTEAF
TRBV27	TRBJ2-7	ASRRGLTNYEQY
TRBV12-3/TRBV12-4	TRBJ2-7	ASSSGAYEQY
TRBV18	TRBJ2-2	ASSQDWLGASGELF
TRBV19	TRBJ2-1	ASSIAARAYNEQF
TRBV3-1/TRBV3-2	TRBJ1-4	ASSRTTDRSNEKLF
TRBV5-1	TRBJ2-7	ASSLGLAGWETYEQY
TRBV29-1	TRBJ1-2	SVEVGDSYGYT
TRBV5-1	TRBJ2-1	ASSLGDSRVPRGQF
TRBV9	TRBJ1-3	ASSVDHGTGNTIY
TRBV27	TRBJ2-7	ASRPPGKTSGPNSYEQY
TRBV5-1	TRBJ1-2	ASRQDGYT
TRBV7-9	TRBJ2-5	ASSSTGGIETQY
TRBV30	TRBJ1-5	AWSGEINQPQH
TRBV30	TRBJ1-1	AWSDVGGQAF
TRBV28	TRBJ2-2	ASSPAGPGQGSPGELF
TRBV5-1	TRBJ2-7	ASSRTSGAYEQY
TRBV5-6	TRBJ1-2	ASSFKDRVRSGYT
TRBV7-9	TRBJ1-3	ASSAQGLFSGNTIY
TRBV6-2/TRBV6-3	TRBJ2-3	ASSYLVAGTQY
TRBV5-1	TRBJ1-2	ASSLYRDPYGYT
TRBV6-5	TRBJ1-3	ASSYSGSLGNTIY
TRBV19	TRBJ1-5	ASSSRTGANQPQH
TRBV9	TRBJ1-1	ASSVGVPGLGLEAF
TRBV21-1	TRBJ1-5	ASSKEGNCNQPQH
TRBV3-1/TRBV3-2	TRBJ2-5	ASSHSGVGETQY
TRBV28	TRBJ1-1	ASKTGRSTEAF
TRBV4-2	TRBJ2-1	ASSQEASSGTLEQF
TRBV2	TRBJ1-5	ASSQEADSNQPQH
TRBV30	TRBJ2-2	AWSVYSGTNTGELF
TRBV29-1	TRBJ1-1	SVDGIGL
TRBV18	TRBJ2-4	ASSQRQGNEDIQY
TRBV18	TRBJ1-1	ASSPPSVGAEAF
TRBV28	TRBJ2-7	ASSRPGLAGGGEQY
TRBV28	TRBJ1-2	ASRWGQDNGGYT
TRBV9	TRBJ1-1	ASSVASGTEAF
TRBV29-1	TRBJ2-1	SVAVRGSYNEQF
TRBV3-1/TRBV3-2	TRBJ1-1	ASSQRGLGLEAF
TRBV14	TRBJ1-2	ASSRRLYGYT
TRBV7-2	TRBJ2-3	ASSPSRSADTQY
TRBV12-5	TRBJ2-4	ASGLTTGAKNIQY
TRBV18	TRBJ1-3	ASSPGLEGNTIY
TRBV6-1	TRBJ1-5	ASSALTGTGTGQPQH
TRBV27	TRBJ2-6	ASTFITTRNSGANVLT
TRBV6-5	TRBJ1-1	ASSLDRGQGTEAF
TRBV20-1	TRBJ2-7	SASTAGGFYEQY
TRBV28	TRBJ1-2	ASSVDRGYGYT
TRBV19	TRBJ1-6	ASSPRDRGNSPLH
TRBV11-2	TRBJ2-5	ASSFSTGGEETQY
TRBV5-6	TRBJ2-2	ASSYTTGSDTGELF
TRBV5-6	TRBJ1-2	ASSPRGPGYGYT
TRBV19	TRBJ2-1	ASIRTGAVNEQF